This is a list of T cell receptor beta chains from one sample in a study of patients and donors after allogeneic stem cell transplantation. MiXCR was run by TCRdb on the RT-PCR reads, yielding one entry per CDR3 protein. The table shows roughly 190,000 distinct CDR3 sequences, with around 41% occurring only once. The sequencing input was blood, either unsorted or a sorted T cell fraction (not recorded which). These receptors originate from a human donor who was either an allogeneic HSCT recipient or a stem cell or donor lymphocyte infusion donor (not recorded which). It is not recorded whose cells these are; they may come from a transplant donor. The CDR3 runs from the conserved cysteine through the conserved F or W. D genes are given only for firm matches. Size is stated for part of the rows, as once, few or many counts, or as a class when the clone is expanded.

abundance	v_gene	d_gene	len	j_gene	CDR3aa	CDR3nt
.	TRBV9	.	15	TRBJ1-2	CASSPVDTSNYGYTF	TGTGCCAGCAGCCCTGTTGACACATCTAACTATGGCTACACCTTC
once	TRBV7-2	.	17	TRBJ2-1	CASSLVSLESSYNEQFF	TGTGCCAGCAGCTTAGTATCACTGGAGAGCTCCTACAATGAGCAGTTCTTC
.	TRBV12-3/TRBV12-4	TRBD2	14	TRBJ2-1	CASSPGLGWNEQFF	TGTGCCAGCAGCCCGGGACTAGGGTGGAATGAGCAGTTCTTC
.	TRBV11-2	TRBD2	16	TRBJ2-5	CASSWGMGAGEETQYF	TGTGCCAGCAGCTGGGGGATGGGAGCGGGAGAGGAGACCCAGTACTTC
.	TRBV30	.	14	TRBJ1-4	CAWSATNANEKLFF	TGTGCCTGGAGTGCTACGAACGCTAATGAAAAACTGTTTTTT
.	TRBV27	TRBD2	16	TRBJ2-7	CASSLNSLADSYEQYF	TGTGCCAGCAGTTTAAACAGCCTAGCGGACTCCTACGAGCAGTACTTC
.	TRBV7-6	.	13	TRBJ2-7	CASSLRTNYEQYF	TGTGCCAGCAGCTTAAGGACAAACTACGAGCAGTACTTC
few	TRBV12-3/TRBV12-4	.	13	TRBJ1-1	CASSLGHNTEAFF	TGTGCCAGCAGTTTAGGGCACAACACTGAAGCTTTCTTT
.	TRBV4-3	.	16	TRBJ2-4	CASSPLGPPEGNIQYF	TGCGCCAGCAGCCCCCTGGGACCTCCCGAGGGAAACATTCAGTACTTC
few	TRBV12-3/TRBV12-4	.	12	TRBJ2-1	CASSMGSFEQFF	TGTGCCAGCAGCATGGGGAGTTTTGAGCAGTTCTTC